The 21 T cell receptor beta chains given below trace back to one sample, sequenced in a study of blood T cell repertoires in COVID-19. TCRdb keeps only in-frame clones here, not all; method: immunoSEQ multiplex PCR. The sample shows 150,000 to 180,000 clones, approximately 85% of them seen only once. The sequencing sample was made of peripheral blood. Receptors originate from a man aged 60-69 years with COVID-19, enrolled during active disease.

V and J are TRBV6-2 or TRBV6-3 and TRBJ1-1; the D is unclear. The CDR3 totals 13 residues. The V gene lost 7 bases and the J gene lost 1 base, with 10 bases spanning the gap. Germline V gene sequence: CDR1 MNHEY, CDR2 SVGEGT. As DNA, the CDR3 is TGTGCCAGCAACCCGTCGGGGAACACTGAAGCTTTCTTT. Encoded protein: CASNPSGNTEAFF.

The genes are TRBV11-3 and TRBJ2-1; D is perhaps TRBD1 (7 bases). Trimming took 5 bases from V and 5 from J, leaving 13 bases between them. The length of the CDR3 is 14 residues. Germline CDR1 is SGHNT and CDR2 is YENEEA. The CDR3 here is CASSPEGADNEQFF. The CDR3 nucleotides are TGTGCCAGCAGCCCGGAGGGGGCCGACAATGAGCAGTTCTTC.

This chain joins TRBV7-3 and TRBJ2-7; TRBD2 is a possible D gene (7 bases). This CDR3 region has 14 residues. Germline CDR1 is SGHTA and CDR2 is FQGTGA. V dropped 5 bases and J dropped 7 bases, with 18 bases sitting between them. The CDR3 sequence is CASSPGGFQGEQYF. CDR3 DNA: TGTGCCAGCAGCCCGGGGGGCTTCCAGGGGGAGCAGTACTTC.

J is TRBJ1-5 and V is TRBV3-1 (or the pseudogene TRBV3-2); 8 nucleotides agree with TRBD1. The V segment lost 1 base and the J segment 2 bases; nucleotides outside the gene matches: 7. The germline gives CDR1 LGHDT, CDR2 YNNKEL (reference sequence). The CDR3 contains 17 residues. The CDR3 bases are TGTGCCAGCAGCCAAGGAGGACAGGGCCGCGGCAATCAGCCCCAGCATTTT. This sequence encodes CASSQGGQGRGNQPQHF.

The V gene is TRBV3-1 (or the pseudogene TRBV3-2), the J gene TRBJ2-6; D is unclear. The germline CDR1 and CDR2 sequences are LGHDT and YNNKEL (reference sequence). The ends were cut back, 4 bases at V and 4 bases at J, with 5 bases in the middle. This CDR3 contains 13 residues. CDR3 DNA sequence: TGTGCCAGCAGCCCCCAGGGGGCCAACGTCCTGACTTTC. As protein: CASSPQGANVLTF.

The chain joins TRBV9 to TRBJ2-5; 13 bases fit TRBD2. The CDR3 consists of 18 residues. The J segment lost 7 bases and the V segment lost 0 bases, leaving 12 bases of the junction unmatched. In germline, CDR1 is SGDLS, CDR2 YYNGEE. In nucleotides, the CDR3 is TGTGCCAGCAGCGTAGGTGTTTTGGGGACTAGCGGGGACCGGACCCAGTACTTC. It is translated as CASSVGVLGTSGDRTQYF.

The CDR3 here is CASSARPSGGVNNEQFF. The DNA for the CDR3 is TGTGCCAGCAGTGCCAGACCTAGCGGGGGGGTGAACAATGAGCAGTTCTTC. V gene TRBV6-1 combines with J gene TRBJ2-1; 12 bases fit TRBD2. The CDR3 loop spans 17 amino acids. Germline V CDR1 and CDR2: MNHNS, SASEGT. Unmatched junction bases numbered 9, after V lost 4 bases and J lost 5 bases.

The rearrangement joins TRBV2 to TRBJ1-4, with TRBD1 identical over 8 bases. The CDR3 length is 15 residues. Trimming took 5 bases from V and 1 from J; bases not matched to a gene: 3. Germline V gene lookup returns CDR1 SNHLY and CDR2 FYNNEI. The CDR3 here is CASSRDRKTNEKLFF. The CDR3 region has the DNA TGTGCCAGCAGTAGGGACAGGAAAACTAATGAAAAACTGTTTTTT.

V and J are TRBV19 and TRBJ1-4; 11 positions agree with TRBD1. The germline V gene encodes CDR1 LNHDA and CDR2 SQIVND (reference sequence). V lost 5 bases and J lost 5; bases outside the gene matches: 4. The CDR3 is 15 amino acids. DNA for the CDR3: TGTGCCAGTAGTCTAGGACAGGGGGCAAATGAAAAACTGTTTTTT. Residues: CASSLGQGANEKLFF.

To note about this clone: One junction end disagrees with the germline gene, perhaps due to a read error. The CDR3 DNA reads TGTGCCAGCAGTTACTTCCAAGGGACAGGGTATTTC. This translates into CASSYFQGTGYF. The chain couples TRBV6-2 or TRBV6-3 to TRBJ2-6; 9 bases align to TRBD1. CDR1 is MNHEY, CDR2 SVGEGT, per germline. This CDR3 has 12 residues.

The chain is built from TRBV12-5 and TRBJ2-1, with D perhaps matching TRBD1 (5 bases). Looked up from germline, CDR1 is LGHNT and CDR2 is FRNRAP. Trimming removed 0 bases at V and 4 bases at J, with 22 bases between. This CDR3 is 19 amino acids long. CDR3 coding DNA: TGTGCTAGTGGTTTGGTACGAGCAGGGTCCCGCCGTTTATACAATGAGCAGTTCTTC. This translates into CASGLVRAGSRRLYNEQFF. Together with reference TRBV12-5 and TRBJ2-1, the CDR3 gives the full variable domain: DARVTQTPRHKVTEMGQEVTMRCQPILGHNTVFWYRQTMMQGLELLAYFRNRAPLDDSGMPKDRFSAEMPDATLATLKIQPSEPRDSAVYFCASGLVRAGSRRLYNEQFFGPGTRLTVL.

CDR3 DNA: TGTGCCACCAGCCGAGGGGGACAGGGATCGGGTACCTTC. This encodes CATSRGGQGSGTF. This chain uses TRBV15 with TRBJ1-2; 9 nucleotides align to TRBD1. Germline V gives CDR1 LNHNV, CDR2 YYDKDF (reference sequence). Trimming cost V 5 bases and J 14 bases; bases outside gene matches: 12. This CDR3 spans 13 amino acids.

The rearrangement uses TRBV21-1 and TRBJ2-3; no DNA check was done on the table's D call, TRBD1. TRBV21-1 is a recognized pseudogene. The CDR3 sequence is 15 residues long. CDR3 residues: CASSPRDRGTDTQYF. The DNA of the CDR3 is TGTGCCAGCAGCCCGCGGGACAGGGGAACAGATACGCAGTATTTT.

The CDR3 DNA sequence: TGTGCCAGCAGCCAATCCGGGACAGGGCAAGACTATGGCTACACCTTC. Translation: CASSQSGTGQDYGYTF. The chain recombines TRBV11-3 with TRBJ1-2; 9 bases match TRBD1. Germline V gene lookup returns CDR1 SGHNT and CDR2 YENEEA. The CDR3 runs to 16 residues. V lost 5 bases and J lost 3; bases outside the gene matches: 10.

This clone appeared once. The J gene is TRBJ1-1, the V gene TRBV18; D uncertain. The CDR3 totals 13 residues. Trimming stripped 8 bases from V and 1 base from J, with 11 bases between. Looked up from germline, CDR1 is KGHSH and CDR2 is LQKENI. In DNA, the CDR3 is TGTGCCAGCAACCCGGCGGGGAACACTGAAGCTTTCTTT. Translated, it gives CASNPAGNTEAFF.

The chain couples TRBV29-1 to TRBJ2-7, with D uncertain. This CDR3 spans 13 amino acids. The germline gives CDR1 SQVTM, CDR2 ANQGSEA. V was pared by 2 bases and J by 5 bases, with 13 bases between. The CDR3 DNA is TGCAGCGTTGAATCTCCTCCAGGTAACGAGCAGTACTTC. Translating gives CSVESPPGNEQYF.

This clone was picked up one time. The chain is built from TRBV4-1 and TRBJ1-5; 8 bases agree with TRBD1. V trimming: 4 bases; J trimming: 3 bases; junction bases outside the gene matches: 8. Germline-derived CDR1 and CDR2 are MGHRA and YSYEKL. This CDR3 is built from 16 residues. CDR3 coding DNA: TGCGCCAGCAGCCCATTCGGACAGGGCGCCAATCAGCCCCAGCATTTT. This translates into CASSPFGQGANQPQHF.

The V gene is TRBV18, the J gene TRBJ1-5, with D hard to call. Germline CDR1 and CDR2: KGHSH and LQKENI. This CDR3 spans 13 amino acids. Trimming stripped 5 bases from V and 3 bases from J, with 8 bases between. CDR3 residues: CASSGGNNQPQHF. CDR3 in DNA: TGTGCCAGCTCAGGAGGGAACAATCAGCCCCAGCATTTT. The variable domain in full, with the rest retrieved from reference TRBV18 and TRBJ1-5, is NAGVMQNPRHLVRRRGQEARLRCSPMKGHSHVYWYRQLPEEGLKFMVYLQKENIIDESGMPKERFSAEFPKEGPSILRIQQVVRGDSAAYFCASSGGNNQPQHFGDGTRLSIL.

This chain connects TRBV7-9 to TRBJ1-2; 8 nucleotides align to TRBD1. Germline lookup yields CDR1 SEHNR and CDR2 FQNEAQ (reference sequence). This CDR3 comprises 14 residues. V lost 2 bases and J lost 8; bases outside the gene matches: 7. The CDR3 here is CASSLQDRVKGYTF. CDR3 DNA sequence: TGTGCCAGCAGCTTACAGGACAGGGTAAAGGGCTACACCTTC.

The chain recombines TRBV7-2 with TRBJ2-7, with 7 bases that match TRBD1. Germline V gene data show CDR1 as SGHTA and CDR2 as FQGNSA. The CDR3 loop spans 14 amino acids. V trimming: 1 base; J trimming: 3 bases; junction bases outside the gene matches: 3. In nucleotides, the CDR3 is TGTGCCAGCAGCTTAGGGGGACAGCTCTACGAGCAGTACTTC. Its translation is CASSLGGQLYEQYF.

The chain uses TRBV12-3 or TRBV12-4 and TRBJ1-2; no clear D. This CDR3 contains 13 residues. Between the trimmed V and J ends, which lost 5 bases and 3 bases, there was a span of 10 bases. This CDR3 reads CASSPELDYGYTF. The CDR3 nucleotides read TGTGCCAGCAGTCCTGAACTAGACTATGGCTACACCTTC.